The next 16 T cell receptor beta chains were all read from a single sample in a study of blood T cells in healthy people across ages. Primers used in a second PCR of about 6 to 11 cycles were a sample-barcoded 5' primer and a J-beta primer mix. TCRdb recomputed calls from the 5' RACE reads with MiXCR, one row per CDR3 protein. The sample lists approximately 1.5 million distinct CDR3 sequences; roughly 43% were seen once. Sequencing was done on a sample of blood. The receptors were gathered from a woman aged 18-35 years in good health.

The chain couples TRBV10-3 to TRBJ2-6; D remains unclear. The germline CDR1 and CDR2 sequences are ENHRY and SYGVKD. Trimming removed 6 bases from V and 2 bases from J, with 11 bases in between. This CDR3 has 15 residues. CDR3 nucleotides: TGTGCCATCAGCCCTTACGGGCCTGGGGCCAACGTCCTGACTTTC. It translates to CAISPYGPGANVLTF.

The sample holds a few counts of this clonotype. The J gene is TRBJ2-7, the V gene TRBV20-1, with no clear D. Deletions cut 0 bases from V and 2 bases from J, with 8 bases between. Germline CDR1 DFQATT, CDR2 SNEGSKA (reference sequence). The CDR3 runs to 13 residues. The CDR3 sequence: CSARDLNAYEQYF. The DNA for the CDR3 is TGCAGTGCTAGAGATCTGAATGCCTACGAGCAGTACTTC.

The chain is built from TRBV28 and TRBJ2-4; D remains unclear. The tail of the sequence fits TRBJ2-5 better, so the J call may be wrong. CDR3 length: 14 amino acids. Germline values: CDR1 MDHEN, CDR2 SYDVKM. The CDR3 nucleotides read TGTGCCAGCAGTCCAATAGCATTGGCGGAGACCCAGTACTTC. Translating gives CASSPIALAETQYF.

This sequence joins TRBV12-3 or TRBV12-4 and TRBJ2-2, with 7 bases identical to TRBD2. The CDR3 is 15 amino acids. The V segment lost 5 bases and the J segment 6 bases; nucleotides outside the gene matches: 9. As DNA, the CDR3 is TGTGCCAGCAGTCCTCGACTAGCAGAGGCCGGGGAGCTGTTTTTT. Its protein product is CASSPRLAEAGELFF.

This clonotype was detected a few times. CDR3 bases: TGCAGCGCCGAACGATGGACAGGGGGCCTTTACACTGAAGCTTTCTTT. Protein: CSAERWTGGLYTEAFF. The rearrangement links TRBV29-1 to TRBJ1-1, with 11 bases that match TRBD1. This CDR3 is 16 amino acids long. CDR1 and CDR2 (germline): SQVTM, ANQGSEA. With V trimmed by 7 bases and J by 3 bases, 13 bases remained unmatched.

The chain employs TRBV11-2 and TRBJ2-7; 8 bases map to TRBD1. The CDR3 is made up of 14 amino acids. V lost 4 bases, J lost 6 bases, and 8 bases stayed unmatched. From germline, CDR1 is SGHAT and CDR2 FQNNGV. The CDR3 spells CASSSGQGTLEQYF. The CDR3, as DNA: TGTGCCAGCAGCTCCGGACAGGGCACCCTCGAGCAGTACTTC.

The chain has TRBV28 and TRBJ2-7, with 9 bases fitting TRBD1. V gave up 6 bases and J gave up 2 bases; unmatched junction bases: 5. Germline-derived CDR1 and CDR2 are MDHEN and SYDVKM. There are 14 residues in the CDR3. The CDR3 loop reads CASSTTGGTYEQYF. CDR3 sequence (DNA): TGTGCCAGCAGCACGACAGGGGGGACCTACGAGCAGTACTTC.

This sequence joins TRBV3-1 and TRBJ2-7; TRBD2 is a possible D gene (6 bases). The V gene's germline CDR1 is LGHDT and CDR2 YNNKEL (reference sequence). This CDR3 has 15 amino acids. Trimming removed 4 bases from V and 2 bases from J, with 15 bases in between. CDR3 bases: TGTGCCAGCAGCCGGCCGTACGGGGGAACCTACGAGCAGTACTTC. It encodes CASSRPYGGTYEQYF.

Details on this clonotype: One end of the junction fails to match germline, which may point to a read error. The chain has TRBV10-3 and TRBJ2-1, with 9 positions matching TRBD2. The CDR3 length is 17 residues. Germline V gene sequence: CDR1 ENHRY, CDR2 SYGVKD. CDR3 residues: CAIGDKGSSGNYNEQFF. CDR3 sequence (DNA): TGTGCCATCGGTGATAAGGGTTCTAGCGGGAATTACAATGAGCAGTTCTTC.

The gene calls are TRBV7-2 and TRBJ2-1; 7 nucleotides line up with TRBD1. The J call may be faulty, since TRBJ2-7 better matches the DNA end. The CDR3 is 15 amino acids. Germline loops: CDR1 SGHTA, CDR2 FQGNSA. The CDR3 sequence: CASSSTLDRYNEQYF. The CDR3 DNA reads as TGTGCCAGCAGCTCGACGTTGGACAGGTACAATGAGCAGTACTTC.

This clonotype was picked up one time. The V and J genes are TRBV4-1 and TRBJ2-1; D not resolved. The CDR3 runs 12 residues. The V gene's germline CDR1 is MGHRA and CDR2 YSYEKL. Trimming took 3 bases from V and 6 from J, leaving 6 bases between them. CDR3 sequence reads: CASSHKFNEQFF. The CDR3, as DNA: TGCGCCAGCAGCCACAAGTTCAATGAGCAGTTCTTC.

The J gene is TRBJ1-6, the V gene TRBV5-1; unclear D gene. CDR1 and CDR2 (germline): SGHRS, YFSETQ. This CDR3 spans 16 amino acids. V was cut by 0 bases and J by 2 bases, with 9 bases left in between. As DNA, the CDR3 is TGCGCCAGCAGCTTGGGACCCGGACCCTATAATTCACCCCTCCACTTT. Its protein is CASSLGPGPYNSPLHF. Full variable domain (remainder filled in from reference TRBV5-1 and TRBJ1-6): KAGVTQTPRYLIKTRGQQVTLSCSPISGHRSVSWYQQTPGQGLQFLFEYFSETQRNKGNFPGRFSGRQFSNSRSEMNVSTLELGDSALYLCASSLGPGPYNSPLHFGNGTRLTVT.

This clonotype was counted between two and nine times. The chain recombines TRBV6-5 with TRBJ2-7; maybe TRBD1 (6 bases). This CDR3 is 13 amino acids long. Germline loops: CDR1 MNHEY, CDR2 SVGAGI. Trimming took off 2 bases at V and 3 bases at J, with 8 bases between the two ends. The CDR3 bases are TGTGCCAGCAGTTACCACAGGGACTACGAGCAGTACTTC. Translation: CASSYHRDYEQYF.

This clonotype turned up a few times. This chain uses TRBV3-1 with TRBJ2-3; D is unresolved. Per germline, CDR1 LGHDT and CDR2 YNNKEL (reference sequence). The V and J ends lost 5 bases and 8 bases respectively, with 14 bases between them. The CDR3 extends over 13 amino acids. In DNA form, the CDR3 reads TGTGCCAGCAGCTTTCGGCCCTTTTCTACGCAGTATTTT. Its translation: CASSFRPFSTQYF.

The chain uses TRBV4-1 and TRBJ1-2; D is undetermined. The CDR3 is made up of 13 amino acids. Trimming cost V 0 bases and J 8 bases, with 10 bases left between them. Per germline, CDR1 MGHRA and CDR2 YSYEKL. Here the CDR3 reads CASSQDLVGGYTF. CDR3 bases: TGCGCCAGCAGCCAAGATCTGGTTGGCGGCTACACCTTC.

The table lists this clonotype with a few counts. The chain links TRBV9 to TRBJ2-1; D might be TRBD1 or TRBD2, each matching 5 bases. The CDR3 has 15 residues. Germline lookup yields CDR1 SGDLS and CDR2 YYNGEE. Deletions cut 2 bases from V and 7 bases from J, with 16 bases between. CDR3 residues: CASSVPGTWGNEQFF. The CDR3 region has the DNA TGTGCCAGCAGCGTGCCGGGCACTTGGGGGAATGAGCAGTTCTTC.